One sample yielded the 14 T cell receptor beta chains listed below, sequenced in a study of response to subunit inactivated influenza vaccine. TCRdb re-derived calls from the RT-PCR reads in MiXCR, one entry per CDR3 protein. The repertoire consists of roughly 630,000 distinct CDR3 sequences, with 13% to 15% occurring once and the leading ten covering less than 9%. The material sequenced was PBMCs from blood, taken approximately 15 days before vaccination. The receptors derive from a man between 50 and 59 years old who received an inactivated influenza vaccine.

In its sample, this clonotype was seen a few times. The rearrangement joins TRBV3-1 to TRBJ2-7, with D unresolved. The germline gives CDR1 LGHDT, CDR2 YNNKEL (reference sequence). Trimming cost V 6 bases and J 5 bases, with 8 bases left between them. CDR3 length equals 11 residues. The CDR3 loop is CASRRENEQYF. The CDR3, as DNA: TGTGCCAGCAGACGAGAAAACGAGCAGTACTTC.

The chain recombines TRBV9 with TRBJ1-2, with D possibly TRBD1 on 5 matching bases. Germline values: CDR1 SGDLS, CDR2 YYNGEE. The CDR3 contains 13 residues. V shed 2 bases and J shed 6 bases, with 11 bases lying between them. DNA of the CDR3: TGTGCCAGCAGCGTCAACGAGGGGAATGGCTACACCTTC. Its translation is CASSVNEGNGYTF. The whole variable domain, remainder taken from reference TRBV9 and TRBJ1-2, is DSGVTQTPKHLITATGQRVTLRCSPRSGDLSVYWYQQSLDQGLQFLIQYYNGEERAKGNILERFSAQQFPDLHSELNLSSLELGDSALYFCASSVNEGNGYTFGSGTRLTVV.

This clonotype occurred many times. This chain joins TRBV20-1 and TRBJ2-5; a possible D gene is TRBD2 (7 bases). This CDR3 spans 17 amino acids. The V end lost 6 bases, the J end lost 3 bases, and 26 bases lay between the germline ends. Germline CDR1 reads DFQATT; CDR2 reads SNEGSKA (reference sequence). The CDR3 protein is CSALFRGARKSKETQYF. The CDR3 DNA reads as TGCAGTGCCTTGTTTCGGGGGGCGCGCAAAAGTAAAGAGACCCAGTACTTC.

This clonotype was counted a few times. V is TRBV27 and J is TRBJ2-1; the match to TRBD2 covers 12 bases. Losses at the gene ends were 2 bases for V and 6 bases for J; bases not matched to a gene: 11. The CDR3 is 18 residues long. Germline loops: CDR1 MNHEY, CDR2 SMNVEV (reference sequence). CDR3 in amino acids: CASSLRLAGGRGVNEQFF. The CDR3 DNA is TGTGCCAGCAGTTTAAGGCTAGCGGGAGGGAGGGGGGTCAATGAGCAGTTCTTC.

The chain combines TRBV7-2 with TRBJ1-6, with D uncertain. The germline CDR1 and CDR2 sequences are SGHTA and FQGNSA. This CDR3 comprises 17 residues. V gave up 5 bases and J gave up 0 bases, with 14 bases separating them. This chain's CDR3 is CASSERRRYSYNSPLHF. The CDR3 DNA follows: TGTGCCAGCAGCGAAAGGCGACGGTACTCCTATAATTCACCCCTCCACTTT.

The chain has TRBV4-3 and TRBJ1-6; no clear D. The CDR3 covers 14 residues. Germline loops: CDR1 LGHNA, CDR2 YSLEER. V shed 1 base and J shed 5 bases, with 6 bases lying between them. CDR3 nucleotides: TGCGCCAGCAGCCAAGCGGAGAATAATTCACCCCTCCACTTT. Translated: CASSQAENNSPLHF.

This clonotype showed up just a few times. This chain's CDR3 is CASSPGRTQETQYF. In nucleotides, the CDR3 is TGTGCCAGCTCACCGGGACGGACCCAAGAGACCCAGTACTTC. The chain combines TRBV18 with TRBJ2-5; possibly TRBD1 or TRBD2 for D (5 bases each). Between the trimmed V and J ends, which lost 3 bases and 1 base, there was a span of 9 bases. CDR1 and CDR2 from the germline V gene are KGHSH and LQKENI. The CDR3 extends over 14 amino acids.

This clonotype was seen a handful of times. The chain recombines TRBV5-1 with TRBJ2-7; 8 bases align to TRBD2. CDR1 is SGHRS, CDR2 YFSETQ, per germline. CDR3 length: 14 amino acids. V dropped 0 bases and J dropped 4; count of bases not matched to a gene: 3. The CDR3 protein is CASSLDSGAYEQYF. The CDR3 nucleotides are TGCGCCAGCAGCTTGGATAGCGGGGCGTACGAGCAGTACTTC.

This chain joins TRBV7-9 and TRBJ2-7; TRBD1 might be the D (6 bases). V was shortened by 5 bases and J by 2 bases, with 16 bases between the two germline ends. The CDR3 runs to 15 residues. Per the germline V gene, CDR1 is SEHNR and CDR2 is FQNEAQ (reference sequence). CDR3 sequence: CASSLHFDRTYEQYF. CDR3 nucleotide sequence: TGTGCCAGCAGCCTTCATTTTGACAGGACCTACGAGCAGTACTTC.

CDR3 amino acids: CSARDRTGINEQYF. Written as DNA, the CDR3 is TGCAGTGCTAGAGATCGCACAGGTATCAACGAGCAGTACTTC. The gene calls are TRBV20-1 and TRBJ2-7; possible D gene TRBD1, 5 bases. From germline, CDR1 is DFQATT and CDR2 SNEGSKA (reference sequence). This CDR3 is 14 amino acids long. V was cut by 0 bases and J by 5 bases, with 14 bases left in between.

This clonotype has a handful of counts. The chain's CDR3 is CASNDPTKTQYF. Here the CDR3 DNA reads TGTGCCAGCAACGACCCGACGAAGACCCAGTACTTC. The chain employs TRBV7-9 and TRBJ2-5; no definite D call. Trimming cost V 7 bases and J 6 bases, with 12 bases left between them. The germline V gene encodes CDR1 SEHNR and CDR2 FQNEAQ (reference sequence). The CDR3 extends over 12 amino acids.

In this sample, this clonotype turned up once. The J gene is TRBJ1-1, the V gene TRBV4-1; possibly TRBD1 for D (5 bases). The germline V gene encodes CDR1 MGHRA and CDR2 YSYEKL. The CDR3 loop spans 15 amino acids. V shed 0 bases and J shed 2 bases, with 10 bases lying between them. Written as DNA, the CDR3 is TGCGCCAGCAGCCAAGATAAGCAGGGCAACACTGAAGCTTTCTTT. This gives the protein CASSQDKQGNTEAFF.

This clonotype was seen a handful of times. The J gene is TRBJ2-1, the V gene TRBV20-1; a possible D gene is TRBD2 (6 bases). With 1 base removed from V and 5 bases from J, the gap between germline ends came to 12 bases. This CDR3 comprises 14 residues. Germline values: CDR1 DFQATT, CDR2 SNEGSKA (reference sequence). The CDR3 DNA follows: TGCAGTGCTAGAGGGGGCAGCGGGCACAATGAGCAGTTCTTC. Its translation: CSARGGSGHNEQFF.

This clonotype has a handful of counts. The V gene is TRBV20-1, the J gene TRBJ1-2; 9 nucleotides line up with TRBD1. Germline assignment: CDR1 DFQATT and CDR2 SNEGSKA (reference sequence). Trimming at V came to 6 bases and at J to 5 bases, leaving 4 bases not matched to a gene. The CDR3 is 12 amino acids. The chain's CDR3 is CSASGTGYGYTF. The CDR3 coding sequence is TGCAGTGCGTCGGGGACAGGGTATGGCTACACCTTC.